The T cell receptor (beta chain) described here comes from a study of CD8 T cells in ankylosing spondylitis (dated by TCRdb to about 2017). General notes on the study: The study profiled T cell receptor beta repertoires in healthy donors and ankylosing spondylitis patients to find disease-linked TCR variants. The full study cohort comprised around 23 ankylosing spondylitis patients and approximately 100 healthy donors. Peripheral blood was sampled, and synovial fluid was also collected from ankylosing spondylitis patients.

This clonotype has ten or more counts. The specificity of this receptor is unknown. Per-nucleotide qualities are absent, and no much larger clonotype sits a single base away. Sequencer: Illumina MiSeq. Quantitative 5'-RACE with molecular barcodes was used to prepare TCR beta libraries. Concerning the study's data processing: Disease-linked TCR variants were identified with a new computational method built on a probabilistic model of VDJ rearrangement. The raw public reads went through TCRdb reprocessing: fastp at Q25, MiXCR clone calling, in-frame beta chains kept. Every distinct CDR3 protein forms one entry, paired with its most common genes and DNA. It is TCRdb's table, rather than the study itself, that gives the V and J calls and clone size. Recorded for this sample are fewer than 25,000 distinct CDR3 sequences; over 10% of them occurred a single time. Of the sample, 30% to 35% is held by the ten largest clones.

The germline V gene gives CDR1 as SQVTM and CDR2 as ANQGSEA. V lost 2 bases and J lost 4 bases; the stretch between them is 5 bases long. The CDR3 measures 11 amino acids from cysteine to phenylalanine. CDR3 DNA is the only sequence kept; it has 33 bases, read in frame from the first base. What the work shows at the level of the full study, not this receptor alone: The disease-linked clones were reported as significantly enriched in matched synovial fluid samples from ankylosing spondylitis patients. Blood from ankylosing spondylitis patients appeared to be characterized by a TCR beta motif made up of seven or eight highly homologous amino acid variants. A CD8+ phenotype was shown by the disease-linked clones, which were found at relatively low frequencies in peripheral blood. Some of the motif variants had been reported before in the synovial fluid and blood of reactive arthritis patients, a finding that suggests common disease-initiation mechanisms.

The sequencing input was blood. The sequence is built from TRBV29-1 and TRBJ2-5, with an unclear D gene assignment. The sequence came from a male donor with ankylosing spondylitis or in good health (not recorded which). The DNA sequence is given as TGCAGCGTTGAACGCGGAGAGACCCAGTACTTC. Its protein reads: CSVERGETQYF.